The T cell receptor (beta chain) under discussion was sequenced for a study of neoadjuvant nivolumab and ipilimumab in lung cancer (dated by TCRdb to the early 2020s). Concerning the study at large: Intravenous nivolumab was dosed at 3 mg/kg on days 1, 15 and 29, and in the combination arm ipilimumab 1 mg/kg was added on day 1 only. The major pathologic response (MPR) rate in the intention-to-treat population in each study arm was designated as the primary trial endpoint. The trial treated under 50 patients with operable NSCLC: 23 were randomized to nivolumab monotherapy and 21 to nivolumab plus ipilimumab. TCR repertoires were compared between pretherapy (baseline) peripheral blood and tumors resected at surgery after neoadjuvant immune checkpoint blockade. Seven patients had matched pretherapy and resected tumor pairs analyzed, with four treated with nivolumab and three with nivolumab plus ipilimumab.

The CDR3 numbers 15 residues from cysteine through phenylalanine. Just CDR3 DNA is preserved here, 45 bases in frame from base 1. From the germline V gene, CDR1 is SGHTS and CDR2 is YDEGEE. V gives up 6 bases and J gives up 6 bases, and the segment between their germline ends measures 19 bases. Read against the paper, the sample's time point label means: pretherapy, before neoadjuvant immune checkpoint inhibitors. The samples were obtained from NEOSTAR, a phase 2 randomized trial that tested neoadjuvant nivolumab or nivolumab plus ipilimumab, followed by surgery, in operable NSCLC. About this clone itself: This clone's antigen is unknown. Within one base of it there is no much larger clone, and no base qualities were kept.

The protocol used for the library was the immunoSEQ multiplex PCR assay. The study's processing was this. Richness and clonality were used to summarize the repertoires, and clones that significantly expanded or contracted between pre- and post-therapy samples were identified. This is the immuneACCESS table as TCRdb keeps it, with only in-frame sequences that have V and J called. A part of the clones is gone; compared with another copy, unresolved V genes explain less than half, and the rest is unexplained. The V and J calls and the clone size are those of that table, but D and trimming were determined from the DNA. The sample data list 9,500 to 10,000 clones, and approximately 85% of these were observed just once. The ten largest clones take up approximately 3.5% of the sample. Overall study outcomes, separate from this receptor: No significant correlation was found between TCR clonality and pathologic tumor regression, and only one major-pathologic-response sample was available for the clonality analysis. A small number of samples was subjected to TCR sequencing. A positive correlation was observed between pretherapy blood TCR richness and richness in tumors resected after neoadjuvant therapy (Spearman R of about 0.82). From pretherapy to surgery, tumor T-cell richness and clonality went up in three of three dual-therapy tumors, versus only two of four nivolumab-treated tumors. Compared with tumor-adjacent uninvolved lung, resected tumors had greater TCR richness and clonality, and increases showed up in more of the dual-therapy-treated tumors.

The sample consisted of peripheral blood, taken before neoadjuvant nivolumab, alone or with ipilimumab. The sequence links TRBV5-8 to TRBJ2-1; the D gene is perhaps TRBD2, from 5 matching bases. The source of this sequence is an adult with non-small cell lung cancer. In nucleotides, the sequence is TGTGCCAGCACCCTGAGGCTAGCAGCCATCAATGAGCAGTTCTTC. It translates to CASTLRLAAINEQFF.